These 23 T cell receptor beta chains share one sample of origin, sequenced in a study of blood T cell repertoires in COVID-19. Some clones are missing from TCRdb's copy, which holds only in-frame ones; the method was immunoSEQ multiplex PCR. The sample lists 250,000 to 300,000 clones; roughly 88% were seen once. Input material: peripheral blood. These receptors all stem from a woman aged 25-40 years with active or convalescent COVID-19.

CDR3 loop: CSVEDGRAGGNTIYF. DNA of the CDR3: TGCAGCGTTGAAGATGGAAGGGCGGGCGGAAACACCATATATTTT. V gene TRBV29-1 combines with J gene TRBJ1-3; no reliable D call. V lost 0 bases to trimming and J lost 4 bases, with 13 bases between them. The CDR3 loop spans 15 amino acids. Germline CDR1 reads SQVTM; CDR2 reads ANQGSEA.

The V and J genes are TRBV24-1 and TRBJ2-3; no clear D. The CDR3 length is 13 residues. Germline V CDR1 and CDR2: KGHDR, SFDVKD. Trimming cost V 4 bases and J 3 bases, with 7 bases left between them. The CDR3 loop is CATSESVTDTQYF. CDR3 DNA sequence: TGTGCCACCAGTGAGTCCGTTACAGATACGCAGTATTTT.

The V call is TRBV25-1, the J call TRBJ2-1; D uncertain. Germline V gives CDR1 MGHDK, CDR2 SYGVNS. The length of the CDR3 is 15 residues. Trimming took 5 bases from V and 3 from J, leaving 14 bases between them. The CDR3 loop reads CASSTRQSHYNEQFF. DNA of the CDR3: TGTGCCAGCAGTACTCGACAATCGCACTACAATGAGCAGTTCTTC.

The rearrangement links TRBV23-1 to TRBJ1-1, with a weak D call TRBD1 (5 bases). TRBV23-1 is marked as an open reading frame, function uncertain. The length of the CDR3 is 13 residues. The V gene lost 7 bases and the J gene lost 0 bases, with 9 bases spanning the gap. CDR3: CASTPTVNTEAFF. The CDR3 DNA reads TGCGCCAGCACCCCGACAGTGAACACTGAAGCTTTCTTT.

This clone was picked up one time. The J gene is TRBJ1-5, the V gene TRBV19; 8 bases are a match to TRBD1. This CDR3 is built from 15 residues. Germline values: CDR1 LNHDA, CDR2 SQIVND (reference sequence). V was pared by 1 base and J by 7 bases, with 6 bases of the junction left unmatched. CDR3 coding DNA: TGTGCCAGTAGTATAGGTGACAGGGGTAGCCAGCCCCAGCATTTT. Translating gives CASSIGDRGSQPQHF.

The chain uses TRBV5-6 and TRBJ1-1; TRBD1 aligns across 12 bases. J gave up 6 bases and V 2 bases, and 5 bases lay outside the gene matches. Germline V gene lookup returns CDR1 SGHDT and CDR2 YYEEEE. This CDR3 is built from 15 residues. The CDR3 spells CASSLAGQGAPEAFF. The DNA of the CDR3 is TGTGCCAGCAGCTTAGCGGGACAGGGGGCCCCTGAAGCTTTCTTT.

The rearrangement uses TRBV6-5 and TRBJ2-5, with D tentatively TRBD2 (6 bases). Per the germline V gene, CDR1 is MNHEY and CDR2 is SVGAGI. The CDR3 totals 15 residues. V lost 2 bases and J 2 bases, leaving 12 bases between the germline ends. The CDR3 bases are TGTGCCAGCAGTTACATGAGTGGAGGGCAAGAGACCCAGTACTTC. Encoded protein: CASSYMSGGQETQYF.

V usage is TRBV5-1 and J usage is TRBJ1-5, with a tentative D call TRBD1 (6 bases). This CDR3 has 15 amino acids. With 4 bases removed from V and 0 bases from J, the gap between germline ends came to 11 bases. Germline V gives CDR1 SGHRS, CDR2 YFSETQ. CDR3 DNA: TGCGCCAGCAGCGAGGACAGCAATAGCAATCAGCCCCAGCATTTT. Encoded protein: CASSEDSNSNQPQHF.

This rearrangement joins TRBV9 to TRBJ2-5, with TRBD2 identical over 8 bases. Germline V lookup: CDR1 SGDLS, CDR2 YYNGEE. The CDR3 runs 13 residues. V shed 0 bases, J shed 14 bases, and the junction held 9 bases outside the gene matches. CDR3 DNA sequence: TGTGCCAGCAGCGTAGTCGATAGCGGGGCCGTCTACTTC. This codes for CASSVVDSGAVYF.

V usage is TRBV11-1 and J usage is TRBJ2-1, with D perhaps matching TRBD1 (6 bases). Trimming removed 7 bases from V and 8 bases from J, with 15 bases in between. CDR3 length equals 13 residues. Germline V gene data show CDR1 as SGHAT and CDR2 as FQDESV (reference sequence). CDR3 coding DNA: TGTGCCAGCACGAAAACAGGGTCGTATGAGCAGTTCTTC. Its protein is CASTKTGSYEQFF. The variable domain in full, completed from reference TRBV11-1 and TRBJ2-1, reads EAEVAQSPRYKITEKSQAVAFWCDPISGHATLYWYRQILGQGPELLVQFQDESVVDDSQLPKDRFSAERLKGVDSTLKIQPAELGDSAMYLCASTKTGSYEQFFGPGTRLTVL.

The chain carries TRBV10-3 and TRBJ2-7; 13 bases align to TRBD2. The CDR3 totals 17 residues. Trimming cost V 5 bases and J 5 bases; bases outside gene matches: 12. The germline V gene encodes CDR1 ENHRY and CDR2 SYGVKD. CDR3 DNA: TGTGCCATCAGTCTAGGGACTAGCGGGGCCCCTTGGGACGAGCAGTACTTC. This encodes CAISLGTSGAPWDEQYF.

This clone occurred a few times. This sequence joins TRBV9 and TRBJ1-1; 10 nucleotides match TRBD1. The J segment lost 3 bases and the V segment lost 7 bases, leaving 6 bases of the junction unmatched. This CDR3 is built from 14 residues. CDR1 is SGDLS and CDR2 is YYNGEE in the germline V gene. The CDR3 nucleotides are TGTGCCAGCGGCTCCGGGACAGGGGACACTGAAGCTTTCTTT. Its protein product is CASGSGTGDTEAFF.

A few counts support this clone. The chain is built from TRBV19 and TRBJ1-5, with 7 bases matching TRBD1. The CDR3 consists of 14 residues. Germline V gene data show CDR1 as LNHDA and CDR2 as SQIVND (reference sequence). The ends lost 5 bases at V and 4 bases at J; junction bases unmatched: 5. CDR3 sequence reads: CASSPRGENQPQHF. The CDR3 bases are TGTGCCAGTAGTCCCAGGGGGGAAAATCAGCCCCAGCATTTT.

The chain links TRBV5-4 to TRBJ1-2; TRBD1 agrees at 8 bases. Germline V gene lookup returns CDR1 SGHNT and CDR2 YYREEE (reference sequence). Trimming at V came to 4 bases and at J to 7 bases, leaving 3 bases not matched to a gene. CDR3 size: 12 residues. The DNA of the CDR3 is TGTGCCAGCAGCGTGGGACAGGTTGGCTACACCTTC. Protein product: CASSVGQVGYTF.

V usage is TRBV5-1 and J usage is TRBJ2-3, with TRBD2 identical over 12 bases. This CDR3 region has 16 residues. J was trimmed by 5 bases and V by 3 bases; bases with no gene match: 7. Germline CDR1 reads SGHRS; CDR2 reads YFSETQ. The CDR3 spells CASSSTLAGGLDTQYF. CDR3 bases: TGCGCCAGCAGCTCAACCCTAGCGGGGGGGCTAGATACGCAGTATTTT.

The chain has TRBV6-5 and TRBJ1-1, with a tentative D call TRBD1 (5 bases). The CDR3 spans 16 residues. Germline V CDR1 and CDR2: MNHEY, SVGAGI. Trimming left V 0 bases short and J 4 bases short, with 15 bases between. The CDR3 protein is CASSYSGRGAGTEAFF. CDR3 coding DNA: TGTGCCAGCAGTTACTCGGGGCGGGGCGCGGGCACTGAAGCTTTCTTT.

This chain uses TRBV14 with TRBJ2-3; 8 bases agree with TRBD2. V lost 1 base to trimming and J lost 3 bases; unmatched junction nucleotides: 6. The CDR3 is made up of 16 amino acids. CDR1 is SGHDN and CDR2 is FVKESK in the germline V gene. The CDR3 DNA is TGTGCCAGCAGCCAAGCGGGGGGGCTTAGGACAGATACGCAGTATTTT. Amino acid sequence: CASSQAGGLRTDTQYF.

This rearrangement joins TRBV6-5 to TRBJ1-5, with TRBD1 matching over 7 bases. J gave up 6 bases and V 6 bases, and 8 bases lay outside the gene matches. Germline CDR1 MNHEY, CDR2 SVGAGI. The CDR3 loop spans 14 amino acids. CDR3 DNA: TGTGCCAGCAGAGCCGACAGGGCCGGTCAGCCCCAGCATTTT. This sequence encodes CASRADRAGQPQHF.

The gene calls are TRBV10-3 and TRBJ1-5, with no clear D. Germline V CDR1 and CDR2: ENHRY, SYGVKD. The ends were cut back, 0 bases at V and 0 bases at J, with 9 bases in the middle. The length of the CDR3 is 16 residues. The CDR3, as DNA: TGTGCCATCAGTGAGTCGAGCCTCTATAGCAATCAGCCCCAGCATTTT. Its protein product is CAISESSLYSNQPQHF.

V usage is TRBV29-1 and J usage is TRBJ2-3; a weak D match, TRBD2 (6 bases). This CDR3 is 12 amino acids long. Looked up from germline, CDR1 is SQVTM and CDR2 is ANQGSEA. CDR3 sequence reads: CSGGPTSDTQYF. The DNA for the CDR3 is TGCAGTGGAGGGCCGACCTCCGATACGCAGTATTTT.

This clone appeared once. The rearrangement links TRBV27 to TRBJ2-5; TRBD2 aligns across 12 bases. The germline V gene encodes CDR1 MNHEY and CDR2 SMNVEV (reference sequence). V dropped 5 bases and J dropped 5; count of bases not matched to a gene: 12. CDR3 size: 17 residues. The CDR3 sequence is CASSPRLAGAGGETQYF. The CDR3 DNA follows: TGTGCCAGCAGTCCTCGACTAGCGGGGGCAGGGGGGGAGACCCAGTACTTC.

This chain uses TRBV4-3 with TRBJ1-2; the match to TRBD1 covers 7 bases. The CDR3 consists of 15 residues. Germline loops: CDR1 LGHNA, CDR2 YSLEER. The junction had 9 bases not matched to a gene; V was cut back by 4 bases and J by 4 bases. CDR3 region: CASSRSPTGSYGYTF. The DNA for the CDR3 is TGCGCCAGCAGCCGCAGCCCGACAGGGTCCTATGGCTACACCTTC.

In regard to this clone: At the DNA level, this CDR3 is encoded by other sequences in the same sample as well. The chain carries TRBV6-5 and TRBJ1-3; possibly TRBD1 for D (5 bases). Trimming left V 4 bases short and J 2 bases short, with 12 bases between. CDR3 size: 15 residues. Germline-derived CDR1 and CDR2 are MNHEY and SVGAGI. CDR3 protein: CASSSLGGPGNTIYF. Written as DNA, the CDR3 is TGTGCCAGCAGTTCACTCGGGGGACCTGGAAACACCATATATTTT.